This entry describes one T cell receptor (beta chain). These data belong to a study of T cell changes during pregnancy in multiple sclerosis. With 0 bases removed from V and 5 bases from J, the gap between germline ends came to 11 bases. CDR1 SGHKS and CDR2 YYEKEE come from the germline V gene (reference sequence). This CDR3 region has 14 residues. The data were produced by immunoSEQ multiplex PCR, yet TCRdb's version contains in-frame clones alone and is incomplete. The sample records about 61,000 clones, approximately 86% being singletons. The sequence derives from a female donor with multiple sclerosis, enrolled in a pregnancy study. The specimen comprised peripheral blood, sampled in the first trimester of pregnancy. The chain employs TRBV5-5 and TRBJ2-5; the D gene is possibly TRBD1 (5 bases). CDR3 in amino acids: CASSLASGQETQYF. CDR3 in DNA: TGTGCCAGCAGCTTGGCGTCAGGGCAGGAGACCCAGTACTTC.